This T cell receptor (beta chain) emerged from a study of control samples from healthy donors and cancer patients. CDR1 WSHSY and CDR2 SAAADI come from the germline V gene. The V gene lost 8 bases and the J gene lost 2 bases, with 11 bases spanning the gap. The CDR3 sequence is 13 residues long. Clones were sequenced by immunoSEQ multiplex PCR, and TCRdb holds only the in-frame ones, with some missing. The sample consists of tens of thousands of clones, 87% of them appearing once. The receptor comes from a woman aged 50 to 60 with head and neck cancer. Sequenced material: PBMCs. This chain joins TRBV10-2 and TRBJ2-3; a weak D match, TRBD1 (5 bases). The CDR3 reads CASLVRDTDTQYF. In DNA form, the CDR3 reads TGCGCCAGCCTGGTCAGGGACACAGATACGCAGTATTTT.